This record looks at one T cell receptor (beta chain) sequence and its context. This clonotype was counted only a few times. Its antigen remains unidentified. No base-level quality is on record; no much larger clone is a single base apart. The CDR3 runs 16 amino acids, cysteine and phenylalanine included. The DNA shown is the 48-base CDR3, in frame from base 1. Per the germline V gene (reference sequence), SGHAT is the CDR1 and FQDESV is the CDR2. V lost 6 bases and J lost 5 bases, and the count of bases not matched to a germline gene is 10. The sample was run on an Illumina HiSeq 1500. TCRdb took the public reads, trimmed them with fastp at Q25, ran MiXCR for clone calling and kept in-frame beta chains. Entries are consolidated by CDR3 protein sequence, retaining the most common genes and DNA. The sample table shows about 600,000 distinct CDR3 sequences, and 20% to 25% are seen once. The ten largest make up 6.5% to 10% of the sample.

This sample is drawn from a study of T cell repertoires in cytomegalovirus infection (dated by TCRdb to between 2018 and 2021). Looking at the study overall: Because public TCR beta signatures pointed to carriage of CMV infection together with the matching HLA type, the HLA type of each donor mattered for the analysis. Study-wide findings and limitations: The ex vivo response was dominated by HLA-C-restricted CMV-specific TCR beta clonotypes, and the single most frequent clonotype in two of eight donors was supplied by these HLA-C-restricted clonotypes. In both this cohort and an independent cohort of a few hundred donors, the cumulative frequency of public TCR beta family members distinguished carriers of CMV infection plus the relevant HLA type.

Specimen: CD8+ T cells from PBMCs. The chain couples TRBV11-1 to TRBJ2-1; 10 central nucleotides agree with TRBD1. This receptor was identified in a human donor in good health (CMV status not recorded). Some clones in this sample may be carry-over from other donors' samples. At the DNA level, the sequence is TGTGCCAGCAGTCCGGACAGGGGGAGTCCACACAATGAGCAGTTCTTC. Its protein is CASSPDRGSPHNEQFF.